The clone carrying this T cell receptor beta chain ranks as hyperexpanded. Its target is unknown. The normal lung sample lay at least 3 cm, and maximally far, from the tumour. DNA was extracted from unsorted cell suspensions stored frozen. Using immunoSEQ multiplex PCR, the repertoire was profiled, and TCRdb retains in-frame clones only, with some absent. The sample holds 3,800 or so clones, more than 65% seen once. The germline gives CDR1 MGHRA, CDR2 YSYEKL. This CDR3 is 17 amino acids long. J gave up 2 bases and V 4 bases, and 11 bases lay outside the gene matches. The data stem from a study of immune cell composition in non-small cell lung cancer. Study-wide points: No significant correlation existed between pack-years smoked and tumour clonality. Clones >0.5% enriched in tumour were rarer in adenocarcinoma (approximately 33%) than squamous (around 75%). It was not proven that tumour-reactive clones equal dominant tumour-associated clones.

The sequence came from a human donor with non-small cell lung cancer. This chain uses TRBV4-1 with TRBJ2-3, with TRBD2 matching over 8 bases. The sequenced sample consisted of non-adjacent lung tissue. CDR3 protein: CASSLGRAGAVTDTQYF. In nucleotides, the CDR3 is TGCGCCAGCAGCCTCGGCAGAGCGGGAGCCGTCACAGATACGCAGTATTTT.